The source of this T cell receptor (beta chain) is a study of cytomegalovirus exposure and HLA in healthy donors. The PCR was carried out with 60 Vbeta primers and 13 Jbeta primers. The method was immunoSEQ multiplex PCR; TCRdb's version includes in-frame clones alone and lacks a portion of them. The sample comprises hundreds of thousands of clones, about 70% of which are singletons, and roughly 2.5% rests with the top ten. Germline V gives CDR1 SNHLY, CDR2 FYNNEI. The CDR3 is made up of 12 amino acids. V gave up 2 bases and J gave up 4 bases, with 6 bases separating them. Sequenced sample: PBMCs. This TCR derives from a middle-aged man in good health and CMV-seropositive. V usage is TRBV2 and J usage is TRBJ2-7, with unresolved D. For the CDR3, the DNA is TGTGCCAGCAGTGAATCGCAGTACGAGCAGTACTTC. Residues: CASSESQYEQYF.